The 25 T cell receptor beta chains reported below all come from one sample, sequenced in a study of early T cells in non-severe SARS-CoV-2 infection. TCRdb passed the 5' RACE reads through MiXCR, listing each CDR3 protein once. This repertoire shows 100,000 to 150,000 distinct CDR3 sequences, around 14% found once; its top ten account for just over 20%. The sequenced material came from whole blood. These receptors originate from an adult who was a healthcare worker with PCR-confirmed SARS-CoV-2 infection or an uninfected control (not recorded which).

In this sample, this clonotype turned up many times. The rearrangement links TRBV5-1 to TRBJ2-1; D gene uncertain. The CDR3 has 15 amino acids. The V and J ends lost 0 bases and 0 bases respectively, with 7 bases between them. CDR1 is SGHRS, CDR2 YFSETQ, per germline. The CDR3, as DNA: TGCGCCAGCAGCTTGGAGGCAAGCTCCTACAATGAGCAGTTCTTC. Residues: CASSLEASSYNEQFF.

This clonotype was seen a handful of times. V usage is TRBV6-5 and J usage is TRBJ1-2, with TRBD1 identical over 11 bases. Losses at the gene ends were 10 bases for V and 4 bases for J; bases not matched to a gene: 11. This CDR3 comprises 15 residues. Germline V gene sequence: CDR1 MNHEY, CDR2 SVGAGI. This CDR3 reads CATSDRGRIAYGYTF. CDR3 nucleotide sequence: TGTGCCACCTCGGACAGGGGGCGTATTGCCTATGGCTACACCTTC.

The table lists this clonotype with a few counts. The chain uses TRBV2 and TRBJ1-1; D gene unclear. Germline loops: CDR1 SNHLY, CDR2 FYNNEI. The CDR3 loop spans 13 amino acids. Deletions cut 10 bases from V and 1 base from J, with 13 bases between. CDR3 sequence (DNA): TGTGCCACCCTAACGGATTCGAACACTGAAGCTTTCTTT. This translates into CATLTDSNTEAFF.

The chain uses TRBV18 and TRBJ2-1, with D uncertain. Germline V lookup: CDR1 KGHSH, CDR2 LQKENI. Trimming removed 2 bases from V and 0 bases from J, with 11 bases in between. The CDR3 is 16 amino acids. In nucleotides, the CDR3 is TGTGCCAGCTCACCAATGGGTACGGGCTCCTACAATGAGCAGTTCTTC. Protein sequence: CASSPMGTGSYNEQFF.

The chain links TRBV5-1 to TRBJ1-4; D is ambiguous. The V end lost 0 bases, the J end lost 5 bases, and 8 bases lay between the germline ends. The CDR3 extends over 14 amino acids. CDR1 is SGHRS and CDR2 is YFSETQ in the germline V gene. This CDR3 reads CASSLGQLNEKLFF. CDR3 nucleotides: TGCGCCAGCAGCTTGGGGCAGCTAAATGAAAAACTGTTTTTT.

J is TRBJ1-1 and V is TRBV30; no clear D. Trimming left V 3 bases short and J 7 bases short, with 9 bases between. This CDR3 has 11 residues. In germline, CDR1 is GTSNPN, CDR2 SVGIG (reference sequence). This CDR3 reads CAWRFRDEAFF. CDR3 coding DNA: TGTGCCTGGAGATTCCGAGATGAAGCTTTCTTT. Complete variable domain (other parts from reference TRBV30 and TRBJ1-1): SQTIHQWPATLVQPVGSPLSLECTVEGTSNPNLYWYRQAAGRGLQLLFYSVGIGQISSEVPQNLSASRPQDRQFILSSKKLLLSDSGFYLCAWRFRDEAFFGQGTRLTVV.

The chain employs TRBV7-2 and TRBJ1-6; 7 bases map to TRBD1. The CDR3 sequence is 15 residues long. V was pared by 5 bases and J by 6 bases, with 7 bases of the junction left unmatched. Germline V CDR1 and CDR2: SGHTA, FQGNSA. CDR3 coding DNA: TGTGCCAGCAGCCTGGGACAGCGACCTAATTCACCCCTCCACTTT. Amino acids: CASSLGQRPNSPLHF.

Ten or more counts support this clonotype. The CDR3 nucleotides read TGTGCCAGCAGCTTGGACCATCAGCCCCAGCATTTT. Its protein is CASSLDHQPQHF. J is TRBJ1-5 and V is TRBV7-9; D is uncertain. Trimming pared 3 bases from V and 5 bases from J, leaving 5 bases between. The CDR3 consists of 12 residues. Looked up from germline, CDR1 is SEHNR and CDR2 is FQNEAQ (reference sequence).

V gene TRBV29-1 combines with J gene TRBJ2-1; 12 nucleotides line up with TRBD2. Germline assignment: CDR1 SQVTM and CDR2 ANQGSEA. The CDR3 sequence is 14 residues long. CDR3 nucleotide sequence: TGCGCGACTAGCGGGGGCCCTACCTACAATGAGCAGTTCTTC. Amino acid sequence: CATSGGPTYNEQFF.

The rearrangement links TRBV5-4 to TRBJ2-7, with 8 bases aligning to TRBD1. The V gene's germline CDR1 is SGHNT and CDR2 YYREEE (reference sequence). The J segment lost 1 base and the V segment lost 2 bases, leaving 5 bases of the junction unmatched. The length of the CDR3 is 15 residues. The CDR3 spells CASSLKGQGSYEQYF. As DNA, the CDR3 is TGTGCCAGCAGCTTAAAAGGACAGGGTTCCTACGAGCAGTACTTC.

This sequence joins TRBV10-3 and TRBJ2-1; TRBD2 matches 14 bases. Losses at the gene ends were 11 bases for V and 9 bases for J; bases not matched to a gene: 15. This CDR3 spans 16 amino acids. Per germline, CDR1 ENHRY and CDR2 SYGVKD. CDR3 bases: TGTGCCGTTCTACGGACTAGCGGGGGGCGGGCTGGTGAGCAGTTCTTC. Its translation is CAVLRTSGGRAGEQFF.

This clonotype was counted at least ten times. V is TRBV2 and J is TRBJ2-1, with TRBD2 as a possible D gene (5 bases). This CDR3 contains 14 residues. V lost 2 bases and J 4 bases, leaving 9 bases between the germline ends. The germline V gene has CDR1 SNHLY and CDR2 FYNNEI. CDR3 nucleotide sequence: TGTGCCAGCAGTGAAATCGGGGAGTACAATGAGCAGTTCTTC. It encodes CASSEIGEYNEQFF.

CDR3 nucleotide sequence: TGTGCCAGCAGAGACAGTGAATCACCCCTCCACTTT. This encodes CASRDSESPLHF. The J gene is TRBJ1-6, the V gene TRBV25-1; D is perhaps TRBD1 (5 bases). The CDR3 covers 12 residues. Germline V gene lookup returns CDR1 MGHDK and CDR2 SYGVNS. V was shortened by 6 bases and J by 10 bases, with 10 bases between the two germline ends.

This clonotype was counted only a few times. The CDR3 DNA sequence: TGTGCCAGCAGCCAGGGGTCCCTCCGAAAGACTGAAGCTTTCTTT. It specifies CASSQGSLRKTEAFF. This rearrangement joins TRBV3-1 to TRBJ1-1; D ambiguous. Germline values: CDR1 LGHDT, CDR2 YNNKEL (reference sequence). V lost 3 bases and J lost 5, with 16 bases in between. There are 15 residues in the CDR3.

The chain carries TRBV20-1 and TRBJ2-3; a weak D match, TRBD2 (6 bases). Trimming removed 2 bases from V and 3 bases from J, with 12 bases in between. In germline, CDR1 is DFQATT, CDR2 SNEGSKA (reference sequence). The CDR3 has 14 amino acids. CDR3 protein: CSARIAGRTDTQYF. The CDR3, as DNA: TGCAGTGCTAGAATCGCGGGGAGGACAGATACGCAGTATTTT.

This clonotype was recorded a few times. The chain joins TRBV9 to TRBJ2-3; D might be TRBD2 (5 bases). V lost 4 bases and J 6 bases, leaving 12 bases between the germline ends. Per germline, CDR1 SGDLS and CDR2 YYNGEE. CDR3 length: 13 amino acids. CDR3 protein: CASSRTSRDTQYF. Written as DNA, the CDR3 is TGTGCCAGCAGCAGAACTAGTCGGGATACGCAGTATTTT.

The genes are TRBV9 and TRBJ2-1; D is unclear. Trimming stripped 0 bases from V and 6 bases from J, with 7 bases between. CDR3 length: 13 amino acids. The germline V gene encodes CDR1 SGDLS and CDR2 YYNGEE. CDR3 loop: CASSVGVPNEQFF. The CDR3 DNA reads TGTGCCAGCAGCGTAGGTGTCCCCAATGAGCAGTTCTTC.

J is TRBJ1-1 and V is TRBV18; D gene unclear. The germline CDR1 and CDR2 sequences are KGHSH and LQKENI. The CDR3 runs to 14 residues. Trimming took 0 bases from V and 7 from J, leaving 12 bases between them. The CDR3 loop reads CASSPPVVELEAFF. In nucleotides, the CDR3 is TGTGCCAGCTCACCACCGGTGGTAGAGCTTGAAGCTTTCTTT.

The chain links TRBV4-1 to TRBJ1-4; no reliable D call. Germline loops: CDR1 MGHRA, CDR2 YSYEKL. The CDR3 covers 16 residues. Trimming shortened V by 2 bases and J by 8 bases, and 18 bases separated the two germline ends. This chain's CDR3 is CASSQYPASKEEKLFF. The CDR3 coding sequence is TGCGCCAGCAGCCAATATCCCGCCTCGAAGGAGGAAAAACTGTTTTTT.

The rearrangement links TRBV10-3 to TRBJ1-1, with a tentative D call TRBD1 (6 bases). Germline V CDR1 and CDR2: ENHRY, SYGVKD. The CDR3 has 16 residues. V lost 5 bases, J lost 4 bases, and 20 bases lay in between. CDR3 in amino acids: CAISRTPPGGGTEAFF. The DNA for the CDR3 is TGTGCCATCAGTAGAACCCCTCCTGGAGGGGGCACTGAAGCTTTCTTT.

This clonotype has ten or more counts. This chain connects TRBV7-9 to TRBJ2-1; D gene ambiguous. The ends were cut back, 1 base at V and 5 bases at J, with 3 bases in the middle. The germline CDR1 and CDR2 sequences are SEHNR and FQNEAQ (reference sequence). The length of the CDR3 is 12 residues. CDR3 bases: TGTGCCAGCAGCTTAGATAACAATGAGCAGTTCTTC. Amino acid sequence: CASSLDNNEQFF.

The rearrangement uses TRBV3-1 and TRBJ1-6; no definite D call. The V end lost 2 bases, the J end lost 6 bases, and 14 bases lay between the germline ends. The CDR3 consists of 16 residues. Germline CDR1 and CDR2: LGHDT and YNNKEL (reference sequence). The CDR3 coding sequence is TGTGCCAGCAGCCAAATGGCCCGAACGGGTAATTCACCCCTCCACTTT. This codes for CASSQMARTGNSPLHF. Full variable domain (outside the CDR3, taken from reference TRBV3-1 and TRBJ1-6): DTAVSQTPKYLVTQMGNDKSIKCEQNLGHDTMYWYKQDSKKFLKIMFSYNNKELIINETVPNRFSPKSPDKAHLNLHINSLELGDSAVYFCASSQMARTGNSPLHFGNGTRLTVT.

This clonotype was detected only a few times. The V and J genes are TRBV5-1 and TRBJ1-1, with D hard to call. In germline, CDR1 is SGHRS, CDR2 YFSETQ. Between the trimmed V and J ends, which lost 5 bases and 6 bases, there was a span of 11 bases. The CDR3 is made up of 12 amino acids. CDR3 coding DNA: TGCGCCAGCAGGAGTGAAGGTTCTGAAGCTTTCTTT. Protein: CASRSEGSEAFF.

This clonotype has just a few counts. The chain uses TRBV4-1 and TRBJ1-5; 8 nucleotides agree with TRBD1. The CDR3 loop spans 15 amino acids. CDR1 is MGHRA and CDR2 is YSYEKL in the germline V gene. Trimming cost V 5 bases and J 3 bases; bases outside gene matches: 6. CDR3 sequence: CASSAGQALNQPQHF. CDR3 nucleotide sequence: TGCGCCAGCAGCGCGGGACAGGCCCTCAATCAGCCCCAGCATTTT.

As DNA, the CDR3 is TGTGCCAGCAGCCAAGTAGGTGGGAATGAGCAGTTCTTC. Protein: CASSQVGGNEQFF. The chain couples TRBV3-1 to TRBJ2-1; no clear D. Germline V gene data show CDR1 as LGHDT and CDR2 as YNNKEL (reference sequence). CDR3 size: 13 residues. V shed 1 base and J shed 7 bases, with 8 bases lying between them.